This TCR beta chain was found in a study of T cell responses to AZD1222 COVID-19 vaccine (dated by TCRdb to the early 2020s). About the study as a whole: TCR sequencing was performed for 230 to 250 trial participants, of whom around 200 were given two doses of AZD1222 and around 25 were given two doses of MenACWY control vaccine. Trial participants were enrolled into age subgroups of 18-55, 56-69 and 70-plus years, which contained 148, 28 and 57 TCR-sequenced participants, respectively.

The time point label for this specimen denotes: about 28 days (+/-7) after the second vaccine dose. Because spike-specific TCR depth and breadth did not differ between the two schedules, AZD1222 recipients who got a second dose at roughly 4 weeks were pooled with those who got a second dose at roughly 12 weeks. Vaccinee samples came from UK trials COV001 and COV002, including a single-blind randomized controlled phase 2/3 trial of AZD1222 (ChAdOx1 nCoV-19) in healthy adults. For TCRbeta chain sequencing, PBMC samples were collected from trial participants at day 0 and at day 28 after the second dose. Notes on this clone: Its antigen remains unidentified. Base qualities are not at hand, and no much larger clone is one base apart.

The CDR3 regions of human TCRbeta chains were analyzed by immunosequencing. The published analysis was carried out like this. Repertoire TCRs were checked for matches against a reference library of SARS-CoV-2-specific TCRs that had been generated using the MIRA antigen-specificity platform. Breadth meant the fraction of unique TCRs that were SARS-CoV-2-associated, whereas depth meant the fraction of total T cells that were SARS-CoV-2-associated. Using the MIRA data, each spike-specific TCR was mapped to the spike region that the TCR reacts to and placed in a CD4 or CD8 class. Log10-transformed breadth and depth values were compared by one-way ANOVA with Sidak's multiple comparisons tests. TCRdb took this table from immuneACCESS and kept in-frame rearrangements with V and J called. Such tables lack part of the clones; where checked against another copy, unresolved V genes explain under half of the gap, and the rest is unexplained. V, J and clone size are those of that table, while D and trimming were read from the DNA. The sample table contains 56,000 or so clones; only one count was recorded for 70% to 80% of them. The ten largest account for just under 5% of the sample.

From the germline V gene (reference sequence), CDR1 is LGHDT and CDR2 is YNNKEL. Including cysteine and phenylalanine, the CDR3 has 14 amino acids. The read is trimmed to its CDR3 DNA, 42 bases read in frame from base 1. V gives up 5 bases and J gives up 5 bases, and the segment between their germline ends measures 14 bases. What the research found in general, with its limitations: In the small 56-69-year group, the increase in depth fell short of significance, most likely because of low power. No day 14 peak-response samples were available, so repertoires were characterized only after the peak T cell response. Conclusions about previously exposed vaccinees were limited because only a handful of AZD1222 recipients were SARS-CoV-2 seropositive at baseline. Vaccine-associated CD4 TCRs spanned the whole spike protein, with dominant responses in regions 160-218 and 743-854. Most participants were white British and females outnumbered males, and the authors suggested that clonal diversity may have been underestimated. Reportedly, almost half of the unique spike-specific TCRs recognized epitopes lying outside the regions that are mutated in the B.1.351 and B.1.1.7 variants. A significant rise in spike-specific TCR breadth and depth was observed after two AZD1222 doses relative to day 0 and relative to MenACWY recipients.

The chain is assembled from TRBV3-1 (or the pseudogene TRBV3-2) and TRBJ2-3; the D gene is not confidently resolved. The sample in question was peripheral blood, obtained 28 days after the second AZD1222 dose. This TCR derives from an adult who received the AZD1222 COVID-19 vaccine. The CDR3 amino acid sequence is: CASSKMHGEDTQYF. The DNA sequence is as follows: TGTGCCAGCAGCAAAATGCACGGCGAAGATACGCAGTATTTT.